These T cell receptor beta chains were read from a single sample in a study of shared clonotypes between healthy human individuals. Produced via immunoSEQ multiplex PCR; TCRdb's table is partial and in-frame only. This repertoire shows 850,000 to 1,100,000 clones, 70% to 80% found once; its top ten account for roughly 0.9%. The sample comprised memory CD4+ T cells from PBMCs. The receptors shown here come from a man aged 18 to 30 in good health. Some clones in this sample may be carry-over from other donors' samples. Each CDR3 is given with its conserved first and last residue. Each record gives: clone size, D gene, V gene, J gene, CDR3 protein, CDR3 DNA. D genes are given only for firm matches. Size values are once, few and many counts, or a class for expanded clones, and some rows have none.

size: -; D: TRBD1; V: TRBV7-2; J: TRBJ1-2; CDR3: CASSLGGQEANYGYTF; DNA: TGTGCCAGCAGCTTAGGTGGACAGGAAGCTAACTATGGCTACACCTTC
size: -; D: -; V: TRBV11-2; J: TRBJ2-1; CDR3: CASSTVRNEQFF; DNA: TGTGCCAGCAGTACGGTCCGCAATGAGCAGTTCTTC
size: -; D: -; V: TRBV18; J: TRBJ1-2; CDR3: CASSPREGEGYTF; DNA: TGTGCCAGCTCACCACGAGAGGGGGAGGGCTACACCTTC
size: -; D: -; V: TRBV2; J: TRBJ2-7; CDR3: CASSAGLQYF; DNA: TGTGCCAGCAGTGCTGGCTTGCAGTACTTC
size: -; D: TRBD2; V: TRBV5-4; J: TRBJ2-6; CDR3: CASSGGSGRLAGANVLTF; DNA: TGTGCCAGCAGCGGGGGTAGCGGGAGGTTAGCTGGGGCCAACGTCCTGACTTTC
size: -; D: -; V: TRBV4-3; J: TRBJ2-7; CDR3: CASSQDLEGPYEQYF; DNA: TGCGCCAGCAGCCAAGATTTGGAGGGCCCCTACGAGCAGTACTTC
size: -; D: TRBD2; V: TRBV7-9; J: TRBJ2-1; CDR3: CASSPTSSEQFF; DNA: TGTGCCAGCAGCCCGACTAGCAGTGAGCAGTTCTTC
size: -; D: -; V: TRBV28; J: TRBJ2-1; CDR3: CASSFIGGNEQFF; DNA: TGTGCCAGCAGTTTTATCGGGGGCAATGAGCAGTTCTTC
size: -; D: -; V: TRBV7-2; J: TRBJ2-3; CDR3: CASSPDSATDTQYF; DNA: TGTGCCAGCAGCCCGGACTCTGCGACAGATACGCAGTATTTT
size: -; D: -; V: TRBV2; J: TRBJ2-7; CDR3: CASSERRPSYEQYF; DNA: TGTGCCAGCAGTGAAAGGCGACCATCCTACGAGCAGTACTTC
size: -; D: -; V: TRBV7-2; J: TRBJ2-7; CDR3: CASSLTRDSAYEQYF; DNA: TGTGCCAGCAGCCTTACCCGGGACTCAGCCTACGAGCAGTACTTC
size: -; D: -; V: TRBV19; J: TRBJ1-3; CDR3: CASNIGLGNTIYF; DNA: TGTGCCAGTAATATCGGGCTTGGAAACACCATATATTTT
size: -; D: -; V: TRBV25-1; J: TRBJ2-7; CDR3: CASSRQGIDEQYF; DNA: TGTGCCAGCAGTAGGCAGGGAATTGACGAGCAGTACTTC
size: -; D: TRBD1; V: TRBV7-2; J: TRBJ1-1; CDR3: CASSYPGQGARTEAFF; DNA: TGTGCCAGCAGTTACCCGGGACAGGGGGCTCGAACTGAAGCTTTCTTT
size: -; D: -; V: TRBV7-3; J: TRBJ2-1; CDR3: CASSPGTPGEQFF; DNA: TGTGCCAGCAGCCCCGGGACCCCGGGTGAGCAGTTCTTC
size: -; D: -; V: TRBV30; J: TRBJ1-3; CDR3: CAWSSGNTIYF; DNA: TGTGCCTGGAGCTCTGGAAACACCATATATTTT
size: few; D: -; V: TRBV7-2; J: TRBJ1-1; CDR3: CASSLDQGWDTEAFF; DNA: TGTGCCAGCAGCTTAGACCAAGGGTGGGACACTGAAGCTTTCTTT
size: -; D: -; V: TRBV5-1; J: TRBJ2-7; CDR3: CASSLVSNYEQYF; DNA: TGCGCCAGCAGCTTGGTAAGCAACTACGAGCAGTACTTC
size: few; D: -; V: TRBV15; J: TRBJ2-7; CDR3: CATSRDSNYEQYF; DNA: TGTGCCACCAGCAGAGATTCCAACTACGAGCAGTACTTC